This T cell receptor (beta chain) is from a study of T-cell memory formation after mild COVID-19. Comment on this clonotype: Its target is unknown.

Constant-segment-primed 5'RACE gave TCR alpha and TCR beta cDNA libraries with sample barcodes and UMIs. TCRdb re-called the 5' RACE reads through MiXCR, storing one row per CDR3 protein. The sample yields almost 35,000 distinct CDR3 sequences, approximately 8.3% seen once. V shed 7 bases and J shed 7 bases, with 17 bases lying between them. The CDR3 is made up of 13 amino acids. Germline loops: CDR1 SEHNR, CDR2 FQNEAQ (reference sequence). Findings and limits, study-wide: Some responding clones appeared in pre-infection memory, suggesting cross-reactive memory joined.

The sample consisted of PBMCs or a T cell subset sorted from them (not recorded which). The chain carries TRBV7-9 and TRBJ2-7; D assignment may be TRBD1 or TRBD2 (7 bases each). The TCR originated in a man aged 18-30 years who had mild COVID-19 (a few samples of this study predate the infection). Cell type and time point are not known. CDR3: CASNQGGSREQYF. The CDR3 DNA sequence: TGTGCCAGCAACCAGGGGGGGAGTAGGGAGCAGTACTTC.